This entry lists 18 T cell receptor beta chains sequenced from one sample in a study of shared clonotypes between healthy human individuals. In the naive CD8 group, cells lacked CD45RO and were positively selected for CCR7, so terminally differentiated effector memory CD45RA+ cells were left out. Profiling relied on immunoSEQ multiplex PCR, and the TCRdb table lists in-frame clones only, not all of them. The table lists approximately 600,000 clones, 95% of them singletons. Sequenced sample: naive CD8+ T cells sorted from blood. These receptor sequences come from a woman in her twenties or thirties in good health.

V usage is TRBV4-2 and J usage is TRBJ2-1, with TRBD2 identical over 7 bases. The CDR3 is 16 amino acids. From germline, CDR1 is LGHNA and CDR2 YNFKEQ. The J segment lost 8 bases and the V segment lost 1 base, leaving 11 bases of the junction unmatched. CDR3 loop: CASSQGWGGSGDEQFF. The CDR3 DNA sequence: TGTGCCAGCAGCCAAGGGTGGGGGGGGAGTGGCGATGAGCAGTTCTTC.

CDR3 sequence (DNA): TGTGCAAGTCGACCCGGACTAGCGGGACCTTACAATGAGCAGTTCTTC. Its translation is CASRPGLAGPYNEQFF. The chain has TRBV12-2 and TRBJ2-1; the listed D gene, TRBD2, was not tested against the DNA. TRBV12-2 is a known pseudogene. The CDR3 sequence is 16 residues long.

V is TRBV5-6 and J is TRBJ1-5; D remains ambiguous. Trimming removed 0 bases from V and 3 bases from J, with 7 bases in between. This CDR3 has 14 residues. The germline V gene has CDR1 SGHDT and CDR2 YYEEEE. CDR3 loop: CASSLGGNNQPQHF. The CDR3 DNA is TGTGCCAGCAGCTTGGGAGGGAACAATCAGCCCCAGCATTTT.

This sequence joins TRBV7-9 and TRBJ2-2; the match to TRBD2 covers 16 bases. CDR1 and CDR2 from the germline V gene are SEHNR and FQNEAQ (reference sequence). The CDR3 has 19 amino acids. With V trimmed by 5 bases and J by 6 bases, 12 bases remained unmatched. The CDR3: CASSPWGLAGGDFAGELFF. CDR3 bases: TGTGCCAGCAGCCCCTGGGGACTAGCGGGAGGGGATTTCGCCGGGGAGCTGTTTTTT.

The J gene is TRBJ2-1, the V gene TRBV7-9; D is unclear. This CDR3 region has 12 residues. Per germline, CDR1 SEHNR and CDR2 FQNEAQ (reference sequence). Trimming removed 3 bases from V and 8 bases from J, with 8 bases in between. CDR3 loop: CASSFGRDEQFF. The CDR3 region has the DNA TGTGCCAGCAGCTTTGGGCGTGATGAGCAGTTCTTC.

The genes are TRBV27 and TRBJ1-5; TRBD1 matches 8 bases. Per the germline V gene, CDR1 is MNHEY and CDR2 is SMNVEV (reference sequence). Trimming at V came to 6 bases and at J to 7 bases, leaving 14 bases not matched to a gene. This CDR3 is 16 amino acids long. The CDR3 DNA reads TGTGCCAGCAGGCTTTCCGGGACAGGCGTCGGGCAGCCCCAGCATTTT. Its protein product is CASRLSGTGVGQPQHF.

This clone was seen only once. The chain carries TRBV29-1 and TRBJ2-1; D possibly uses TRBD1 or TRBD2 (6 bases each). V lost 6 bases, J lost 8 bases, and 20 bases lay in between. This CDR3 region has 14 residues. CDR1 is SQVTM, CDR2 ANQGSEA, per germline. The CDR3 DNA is TGCAGCGTGGCTAGGGGGAGGACCAGTTATGAGCAGTTCTTC. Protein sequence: CSVARGRTSYEQFF.

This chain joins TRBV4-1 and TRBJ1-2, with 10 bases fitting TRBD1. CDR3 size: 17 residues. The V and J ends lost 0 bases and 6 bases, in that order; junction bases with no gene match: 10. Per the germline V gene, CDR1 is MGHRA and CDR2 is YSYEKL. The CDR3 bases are TGCGCCAGCAGCCAAGATGCCGGGACAGGGGCTGGGAATGGCTACACCTTC. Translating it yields CASSQDAGTGAGNGYTF.

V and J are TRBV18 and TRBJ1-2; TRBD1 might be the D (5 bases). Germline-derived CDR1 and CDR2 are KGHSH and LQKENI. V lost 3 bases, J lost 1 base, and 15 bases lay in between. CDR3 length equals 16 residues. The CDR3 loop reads CASSPLTDQDNYGYTF. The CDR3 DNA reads TGTGCCAGCTCACCCCTGACAGATCAAGATAACTATGGCTACACCTTC.

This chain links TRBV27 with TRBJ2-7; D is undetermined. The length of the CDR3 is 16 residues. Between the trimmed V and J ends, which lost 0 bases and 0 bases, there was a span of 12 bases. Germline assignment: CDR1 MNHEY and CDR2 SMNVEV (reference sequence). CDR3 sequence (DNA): TGTGCCAGCAGTTTATCTGCCGGAAGGAGCTCCTACGAGCAGTACTTC. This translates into CASSLSAGRSSYEQYF.

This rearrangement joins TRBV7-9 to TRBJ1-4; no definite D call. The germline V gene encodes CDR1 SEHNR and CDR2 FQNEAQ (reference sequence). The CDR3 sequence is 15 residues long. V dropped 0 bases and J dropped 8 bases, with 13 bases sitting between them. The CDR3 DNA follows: TGTGCCAGCAGCTTAGCGGAGGGTTTCGTCGAAAAACTGTTTTTT. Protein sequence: CASSLAEGFVEKLFF.

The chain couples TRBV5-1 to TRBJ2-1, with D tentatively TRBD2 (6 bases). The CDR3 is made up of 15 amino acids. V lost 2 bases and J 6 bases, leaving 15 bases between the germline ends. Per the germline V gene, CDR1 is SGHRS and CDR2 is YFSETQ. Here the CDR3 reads CASSFRDSPSNEQFF. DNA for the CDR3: TGCGCCAGCAGCTTCCGGGACTCACCTAGCAATGAGCAGTTCTTC.

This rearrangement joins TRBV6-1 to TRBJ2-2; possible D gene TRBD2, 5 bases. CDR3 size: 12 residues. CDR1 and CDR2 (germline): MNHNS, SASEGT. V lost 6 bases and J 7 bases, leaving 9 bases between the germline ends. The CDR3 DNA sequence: TGTGCCAGCAGGCTCGGGGTCGGGGAGCTGTTTTTT. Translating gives CASRLGVGELFF.

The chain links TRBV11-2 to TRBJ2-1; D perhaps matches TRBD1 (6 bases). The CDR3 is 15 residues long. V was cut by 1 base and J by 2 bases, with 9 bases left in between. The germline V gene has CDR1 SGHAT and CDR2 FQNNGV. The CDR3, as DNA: TGTGCCAGCAGCTTAGGGACAGTAACCTACAATGAGCAGTTCTTC. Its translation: CASSLGTVTYNEQFF.

The CDR3 loop reads CASSIVPGMVQPQHF. DNA of the CDR3: TGTGCCAGTAGTATAGTGCCGGGGATGGTTCAGCCCCAGCATTTT. The V gene is TRBV19, the J gene TRBJ1-5; no definite D call. This CDR3 contains 15 residues. Germline-derived CDR1 and CDR2 are LNHDA and SQIVND (reference sequence). With 1 base removed from V and 6 bases from J, the gap between germline ends came to 13 bases.

This CDR3 reads CASSDGVTEAFF. The CDR3 DNA reads TGTGCCAGCAGTGACGGGGTAACTGAAGCTTTCTTT. The rearrangement uses TRBV6-4 and TRBJ1-1; D gene unclear. Germline V CDR1 and CDR2: MRHNA, SNTAGT. The CDR3 length is 12 residues. V lost 2 bases to trimming and J lost 5 bases, with 6 bases between them.

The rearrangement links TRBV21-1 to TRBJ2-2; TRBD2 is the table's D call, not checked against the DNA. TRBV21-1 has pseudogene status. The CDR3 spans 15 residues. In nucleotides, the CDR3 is TGTGCCAGCAGCTACATGGGGAGTTTGTCCGGGGAGCTGTTTTTT. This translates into CASSYMGSLSGELFF.

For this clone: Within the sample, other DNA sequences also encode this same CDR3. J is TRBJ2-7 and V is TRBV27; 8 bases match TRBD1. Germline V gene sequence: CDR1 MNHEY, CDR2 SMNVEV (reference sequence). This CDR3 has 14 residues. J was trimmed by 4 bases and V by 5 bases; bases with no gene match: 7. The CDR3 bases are TGTGCCAGCAGTGCCGGGACAGGAGGGTACGAGCAGTACTTC. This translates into CASSAGTGGYEQYF.